This T cell receptor (beta chain) was recovered during a study of response to subunit inactivated influenza vaccine. TCRdb fed the RT-PCR reads into MiXCR, producing one record per CDR3 protein. Among approximately 520,000 distinct CDR3 sequences, 25% were seen once, and the ten largest hold under 2.5%. There are many counts of this clonotype. Its antigen is still unknown. Broader study findings: The authors put forward the suggestion that each seasonal influenza vaccination may bring in only a limited number of new T cells.

CDR1 and CDR2 (germline): SGHRS, YFSETQ. The junction had 5 bases not matched to a gene; V was cut back by 6 bases and J by 6 bases. The CDR3 sequence is 12 residues long. The sequencing here drew on CD4+ T cells sorted from PBMCs, taken around 5 days after vaccination. The rearrangement joins TRBV5-1 to TRBJ2-7; 8 nucleotides match TRBD1. This TCR derives from a man aged 45 to 65 who received an inactivated influenza vaccine. The CDR3, as DNA: TGCGCCAGCACCCCAGGGGGCGGCGAGCAGTACTTC. Its protein is CASTPGGGEQYF.